This T cell receptor (beta chain) was identified in a study of CD8 T cells in ankylosing spondylitis. MiXCR, run by TCRdb on the 5' RACE reads, gives a single entry per CDR3 protein. The sample consists of a few hundred thousand distinct CDR3 sequences, approximately 20% of them appearing once. Trimming took 11 bases from V and 3 from J; bases not matched to a gene: 15. This CDR3 is 17 amino acids long. The rearrangement links TRBV12-3 or TRBV12-4 to TRBJ2-2, with TRBD1 identical over 10 bases. This receptor was obtained from a male donor with ankylosing spondylitis or in good health (not recorded which). Sample: blood, either unsorted or a sorted T cell fraction (not recorded which). The CDR3: CALSPILGQGHTGELFF. As DNA, the CDR3 is TGTGCCCTCAGTCCGATACTGGGACAGGGGCACACCGGGGAGCTGTTTTTT.